This TCR beta chain was sequenced during a study of T cells in tumors after PD-1 blockade. Germline CDR1 is SGHTA and CDR2 is FQGNSA. V lost 5 bases to trimming and J lost 1 base, with 8 bases between them. The CDR3 contains 13 residues. The protocol was immunoSEQ multiplex PCR, while the TCRdb copy is restricted to in-frame clones and leaves out a portion. The data show 50,000 or so clones, nearly 80% seen once. The chain couples TRBV7-2 to TRBJ1-1; D is possibly TRBD1 (5 bases). This material consisted of PBMCs, taken before anti-PD-1 treatment. This receptor was obtained from a human donor with basal cell carcinoma. CDR3 sequence (DNA): TGTGCCAGCAGCCGACAGAGGAACACTGAAGCTTTCTTT. This gives the protein CASSRQRNTEAFF.